This TCR beta chain was observed in a study of blood T cell repertoires in COVID-19. Study-level background: The United States, Italy and Spain were the sources of the acute and convalescent COVID-19 samples.

The CDR3 covers 13 residues. Germline assignment: CDR1 MDHEN and CDR2 SYDVKM. V gave up 8 bases and J gave up 3 bases; unmatched junction bases: 5. The protocol was immunoSEQ multiplex PCR, while the TCRdb copy is restricted to in-frame clones and leaves out a portion. Counted here are 280,000 or so clones, nearly 90% occurring once; the ten biggest clones make up less than 3%. Participants spanned ages roughly 18 to 95 years and resided in about 24 US areas. A PCR-confirmed or clinician-diagnosed COVID-19 case had contacted exposed participants within 2 weeks of entry. The genes are TRBV28 and TRBJ2-7, with TRBD1 matching over 9 bases. This TCR was recovered from a woman aged 45 to 65 who had been exposed to COVID-19. The sequenced sample consisted of PBMCs or T cells enriched from blood (not recorded which). CDR3: CASASGQGYEQYF. In nucleotides, the CDR3 is TGTGCCAGCGCCTCGGGACAGGGCTACGAGCAGTACTTC.